This T cell receptor (beta chain) was captured by sequencing in a study of blood T cell repertoires in COVID-19. Study in general: Some COVID-19 samples were acute and others convalescent; all came from the United States, Italy and Spain. PBMCs, B-cell-depleted T cells, or T cells provided the cDNA or gDNA that made up the material.

Details on this clone: The junction shows a germline mismatch at one end, possibly a read error.

Germline values: CDR1 PRHDT, CDR2 FYEKMQ (reference sequence). The CDR3 runs 13 residues. Authors' data handling: Nucleated cell number was recorded as an estimate derived from reference gene primer amplification. Sequenced by immunoSEQ multiplex PCR; TCRdb stores in-frame clones only, minus some. V and J calls and clone size are copied from that table; D and trimming were computed from the DNA. The profile shows about 400,000 clones, about 87% of them singletons. The specimen sequenced was peripheral blood. The sequence was collected from a human donor in a cohort sampled during active COVID-19. The rearrangement uses TRBV13 and TRBJ1-1; D is uncertain. Here the CDR3 reads CATSLGLNTEAFF. The CDR3 nucleotides read TGTGCCACCAGCCTGGGCCTGAACACTGAAGCTTTCTTT.